This T cell receptor beta chain comes out of a study of beta chain features in type 1 diabetes (dated by TCRdb to the late 2010s). Background for the entire study: Mean age, gender distribution, total cell number and subset yield did not differ between patients and healthy donors. In the study, recently diagnosed type 1 diabetes patients and matched healthy donors were compared on the TCRB repertoires of their sorted circulating CD4+ T cell subsets. Whereas all 30 or so donors provided naive and central memory subsets, regulatory and stem cell-like memory subsets were isolated from just 8 patients and about eight healthy donors. A total of 107,917,701 sorted cells were examined across all samples, and the number of cells per subset was strongly correlated with RNA yield. Study-level results and caveats: Naive, central memory and regulatory TCRB repertoires appeared more similar among patients than among healthy donors. Sequencing cDNA rather than genomic DNA could over-represent highly expressing activated cells, although activation and CD3 levels did not differ between groups. PCR might favor shorter templates, but patient and control samples were amplified and corrected together, so any skew would affect both groups equally. In all four CD4+ subsets, TCRB CDR3 length was moderately but significantly shorter in type 1 diabetes patients. Because small numbers of individuals were included in the HLA sub-analyses, any influence of HLA type on TCRB rearrangement was left unresolved. Fewer insertions and more nucleotide deletions at VDJ recombination sites were observed in patients with type 1 diabetes, implying thymic rearrangement abnormalities.

The High Capacity cDNA Reverse Transcription Kit was used to reverse transcribe all of the isolated RNA, meaning that expressed TCRB transcripts were what got sequenced. Naive, central memory and regulatory T cell samples underwent deep immunoSEQ sequencing, averaging around 3.6 million total reads per sample. Sorted cells were lysed in RLT buffer, and RNA was extracted using DNase-treated RNeasy Micro or Mini kits according to cell number. To prevent cross-contamination, each cell subset was processed individually, whereas patient and healthy donor samples were processed jointly. The immunoSEQ multiplex PCR was used to amplify TCRB sequences from cDNA, generating 87-bp fragments that spanned the CDR3 region. Sequencing of the amplicons was performed on the Illumina HiSeq platform. The study's processing was this. Synthetic template baselines were used to correct PCR bias computationally, reads within Hamming distance 2 were collapsed together, and singletons that could not be merged were discarded. Reads were aligned against IMGT to assign V, D and J genes, CDR3 length and insertions or deletions at six rearrangement sites. Within each subset, clonotype counts were normalized to sorted cell number, after which true diversity and Gini coefficients were computed with the tcR R package. The overlap coefficient, calculated on TCRB nucleotide sequences, was used to quantify repertoire sharing. TCRdb limited this immuneACCESS table to in-frame rearrangements with V and J called. A share of clones is missing; checked studies link under half to unresolved V genes, and the rest is unexplained. V and J calls and clone size are copied from that table; D and trimming were computed from the DNA. This sample has some 220,000 clones in its table, and approximately 11% of those were observed once. The ten largest make up less than 1.5% of the sample.

The germline V gene (reference sequence) supplies CDR1 GTSNPN and CDR2 SVGIG. The CDR3 spans 11 residues, from the cysteine through the phenylalanine. Only the CDR3 part of the read is kept: 33 bases, read in frame from the first base. V is reduced by 2 bases and J by 4 bases, leaving a spacing of 6 bases between them. This clone was counted only a few times. Its cognate antigen has yet to be identified. No quality values exist for individual bases; no much larger clone is one base distant. Each donor gave one peripheral blood draw, averaging about 120 mL, which was collected into heparinised tubes. Using a panel that included CD45RO, CCR7, CD25, CD127, CD95 and CD27, naive, central memory, regulatory and stem cell-like memory CD4+ T cells were sorted on a BD FACSAria II. A purity above 95% was achieved for all sorted populations. PBMCs were isolated right away by Lymphoprep density gradient centrifugation and were stained directly, without culture. Samples were stained and sorted in pairs, with one healthy donor and one patient per experiment, so that batch effects were minimized.

This TCR came from a man aged 18 to 30 in good health. The rearranged segments are TRBV30 and TRBJ2-7; there is no confident call for the D gene. Sequencing input: central memory CD4+ T cells from blood. The CDR3 protein is CAWSKGYEQYF. The bases read TGTGCCTGGAGTAAAGGGTACGAGCAGTACTTC.